These 28 T cell receptor beta chains were sequenced from one sample in a study of CD8+CD57+ T cells in acquired aplastic anemia. Patients who underwent sequencing had shown CD8+CD57+ cell expansion by flow cytometry. It was genomic DNA that served as the template for profiling TCR beta VDJ and CDR3. From the reads, TCRdb called clonotypes with MiXCR, one entry per CDR3 protein. The data hold around 250,000 distinct CDR3 sequences, with around 82% observed a single time. Sequencing was carried out using sorted CD4+, CD8+, or CD8+CD57+ T cells (not recorded which) from PBMCs. These receptors all come from a human donor with aplastic anemia.

The rearrangement uses TRBV9 and TRBJ2-5; D is unresolved. This CDR3 spans 14 amino acids. Germline V CDR1 and CDR2: SGDLS, YYNGEE. Trimming removed 7 bases from V and 14 bases from J, with 27 bases in between. CDR3 bases: TGTGCCAGCGGCAGAGGCGGCGAGCAAGAGTCCCTCTACTTC. Translated, it gives CASGRGGEQESLYF.

This chain uses TRBV11-3 with TRBJ2-1; TRBD1 might be the D (5 bases). The CDR3 extends over 15 amino acids. CDR1 is SGHNT and CDR2 is YENEEA in the germline V gene. V was pared by 1 base and J by 2 bases, with 9 bases between. CDR3: CASSLAMTAYNEQFF. Here the CDR3 DNA reads TGTGCCAGCAGCTTAGCTATGACAGCCTACAATGAGCAGTTCTTC.

There are a few counts of this clonotype. The gene calls are TRBV29-1 and TRBJ2-1; the D gene is possibly TRBD2 (7 bases). CDR3 length equals 13 residues. CDR1 SQVTM and CDR2 ANQGSEA come from the germline V gene. The V gene lost 6 bases and the J gene lost 9 bases, with 18 bases spanning the gap. As DNA, the CDR3 is TGCAGCGTAGGGGGGGACTTCGGGAGTGAGCAGTTCTTC. It is translated as CSVGGDFGSEQFF.

Concerning this clonotype: In this CDR3 the conserved last residue, phenylalanine or tryptophan, is missing, so a read error is likely. It is unclear where the CDR3 begins or ends on the DNA, so no DNA is shown, and the CDR3 is as TCRdb lists it. The V and J genes are TRBV2 and TRBJ2-7; no check of the table's D call, TRBD1, against the DNA was made. Germline loops: CDR1 SNHLY, CDR2 FYNNEI. From its first to its last residue, the CDR3 has 14 amino acids. This CDR3 is CASGGRGPANEYFC.

The V call is TRBV9, the J call TRBJ2-3; 10 bases line up with TRBD2. The V gene's germline CDR1 is SGDLS and CDR2 YYNGEE. J was trimmed by 10 bases and V by 6 bases; bases with no gene match: 14. The CDR3 sequence is 15 residues long. The CDR3 nucleotides read TGTGCCAGCACCCCCCTAGCGGGGGCAAACAATGCGCAGTATTTT. This gives the protein CASTPLAGANNAQYF.

A remark on this clonotype: The CDR3 does not close with the conserved phenylalanine or tryptophan, likely indicating a read error. Because the CDR3's place on the DNA is in doubt, the DNA is left out and the CDR3 is given as listed by TCRdb. This chain uses TRBV7-8 with TRBJ2-3; the listed D gene, TRBD1, was not tested against the DNA. Per the germline V gene, CDR1 is SGHVS and CDR2 is FQNEAQ. The CDR3 contains 13 residues when both ends are counted. CDR3 sequence: CASGLGGTAATYY.

The chain combines TRBV7-8 with TRBJ1-5; D perhaps matches TRBD1 (5 bases). Between the trimmed V and J ends, which lost 1 base and 10 bases, there was a span of 23 bases. The CDR3 sequence is 17 residues long. Germline-derived CDR1 and CDR2 are SGHVS and FQNEAQ. The CDR3 bases are TGTGCCAGCAGCTTAGGGCGAGGACACGATAGCAAGTATCCCCAGCATTTT. This gives the protein CASSLGRGHDSKYPQHF.

The chain joins TRBV29-1 to TRBJ2-7; D may correspond to TRBD1 or TRBD2 (5 bases each). Per the germline V gene, CDR1 is SQVTM and CDR2 is ANQGSEA. The CDR3 loop spans 12 amino acids. V gave up 3 bases and J gave up 4 bases, with 10 bases separating them. The CDR3 loop is CSVEGPRYEQYF. As DNA, the CDR3 is TGCAGCGTTGAGGGACCTAGATACGAGCAGTACTTC.

This clonotype was detected a few times. The genes are TRBV7-8 and TRBJ2-7, with D unclear. V was trimmed by 4 bases and J by 6 bases, leaving 13 bases between them. The length of the CDR3 is 13 residues. Germline CDR1 SGHVS, CDR2 FQNEAQ. The CDR3 here is CASSSSTGFEQYF. CDR3 coding DNA: TGTGCCAGCAGCTCCTCGACTGGATTCGAGCAGTACTTC.

This chain uses TRBV7-9 with TRBJ2-7, with 8 bases aligning to TRBD2. The CDR3 consists of 18 residues. V lost 3 bases, J lost 4 bases, and 17 bases stayed unmatched. Germline-derived CDR1 and CDR2 are SEHNR and FQNEAQ (reference sequence). In DNA form, the CDR3 reads TGTGCCAGCAGCTTTCAAAGAAACGGGAGGGGCGATGAGTACGAGCAGTACGTC. Translating it yields CASSFQRNGRGDEYEQYV.

The chain recombines TRBV5-4 with TRBJ2-7; 7 bases map to TRBD1. This CDR3 is 18 amino acids long. Germline CDR1 reads SGHNT; CDR2 reads YYREEE (reference sequence). Losses at the gene ends were 2 bases for V and 1 base for J; bases not matched to a gene: 15. CDR3 nucleotide sequence: TGTGCCAGCAGCTTTAATAGCGCCGGGACAGCCCTTTCCTACGAGCAGTACGTC. Encoded protein: CASSFNSAGTALSYEQYV.

A note on this clonotype: The junction shows a germline mismatch at one end, possibly a read error. This rearrangement joins TRBV7-8 to TRBJ2-5, with D tentatively TRBD2 (5 bases). Germline V gene data show CDR1 as SGHVS and CDR2 as FQNEAQ. This CDR3 comprises 15 residues. For the CDR3, the DNA is TGTGTCAGCAGCTTAGCCCGAGGGCCCGATACGCAGTATTACTTC. Translated, it gives CVSSLARGPDTQYYF. The whole variable domain, filled in from reference TRBV7-8 and TRBJ2-5, reads GAGVSQSPRYKVAKRGQDVALRCDPISGHVSLFWYQQALGQGPEFLTYFQNEAQLDKSGLPSDRFFAERPEGSVSTLKIQRTQQEDSAVYLCVSSLARGPDTQYYFGPGTRLLVL.

The rearrangement links TRBV7-3 to TRBJ2-5, with TRBD1 matching 10 bases. Unmatched junction bases numbered 5, after V lost 3 bases and J lost 4 bases. This CDR3 spans 15 amino acids. Germline CDR1 reads SGHTA; CDR2 reads FQGTGA. In DNA, the CDR3 is TGTGCCAGCAGCTTCACCCGGGACAGGGGAGAGACCCAGTACTTC. Protein: CASSFTRDRGETQYF.

This chain uses TRBV15 with TRBJ2-5; D remains ambiguous. The germline V gene encodes CDR1 LNHNV and CDR2 YYDKDF (reference sequence). Deletions cut 3 bases from V and 2 bases from J, with 10 bases between. The CDR3 sequence is 14 residues long. CDR3: CATSRGSLQETQYF. The CDR3 DNA reads TGTGCCACCAGCAGGGGCTCCTTACAAGAGACCCAGTACTTC. Full variable domain (outside the CDR3, taken from reference TRBV15 and TRBJ2-5): DAMVIQNPRYQVTQFGKPVTLSCSQTLNHNVMYWYQQKSSQAPKLLFHYYDKDFNNEADTPDNFQSRRPNTSFCFLDIRSPGLGDTAMYLCATSRGSLQETQYFGPGTRLLVL.

As regards this clonotype: One junction end does not reproduce the germline sequence, and a read error may be involved. The chain recombines TRBV7-9 with TRBJ1-6, with D possibly being TRBD1 (5 bases). CDR3 length equals 14 residues. Germline assignment: CDR1 SEHNR and CDR2 FQNEAQ (reference sequence). CDR3 sequence: CASSFNRSGARHDF. CDR3 coding DNA: TGTGCCAGCAGCTTTAATAGAAGCGGGGCGCGCCATGACTTT.

This clonotype was found a few times. The germline gene is not matched at one end of the junction; a read error may be the cause. The chain couples TRBV20-1 to TRBJ1-1; TRBD1 agrees at 7 bases. The CDR3 length is 14 residues. Per the germline V gene, CDR1 is DFQATT and CDR2 is SNEGSKA (reference sequence). CDR3 coding DNA: TGCAGTGCTAGTCCATCGACAGGGAACTCTGAAGCTTTCTTT. It specifies CSASPSTGNSEAFF.

As concerns this clonotype: It is likely a read error, because the conserved phenylalanine at the end of the CDR3 is missing. The chain carries TRBV2 and TRBJ1-2, with a tentative D call TRBD1 (6 bases). Germline-derived CDR1 and CDR2 are SNHLY and FYNNEI. The CDR3 extends over 15 amino acids. The ends were cut back, 8 bases at V and 4 bases at J, with 20 bases in the middle. The CDR3 sequence: CASGDTGGDAYGYTL. The CDR3 bases are TGTGCCAGCGGGGACACAGGCGGCGACGCCTATGGCTACACCCTA.

This chain links TRBV2 with TRBJ1-1; D is perhaps TRBD1 (6 bases). The CDR3 is 17 amino acids. The V gene lost 6 bases and the J gene lost 3 bases, with 23 bases spanning the gap. Germline V lookup: CDR1 SNHLY, CDR2 FYNNEI. The DNA of the CDR3 is TGTGCCAGCAGCGGGGGGGGCCGACAGGCGCGATACACTGAAGCTTTCTTT. It yields the protein CASSGGGRQARYTEAFF.

The chain is built from TRBV12-3 or TRBV12-4 and TRBJ2-1, with a possible D match to TRBD2 (5 bases). The CDR3 has 15 residues. Deletions cut 8 bases from V and 4 bases from J, with 18 bases between. The CDR3 bases are TGTGCCAGCGGTCAATCTCGGGGAGATTACAATGAGCAGTTCTTC. It codes for CASGQSRGDYNEQFF.

The V call is TRBV7-8, the J call TRBJ2-7; maybe TRBD1 (5 bases). The CDR3 length is 14 residues. The germline V and J ends were trimmed by 5 bases and 9 bases, with 20 bases remaining between them. The germline V gene has CDR1 SGHVS and CDR2 FQNEAQ. CDR3 amino acids: CASSQVQGTDTQYF. The CDR3 DNA reads TGTGCCAGCAGCCAAGTGCAGGGTACCGACACGCAGTACTTC.

This clonotype was seen only a few times. The J gene is TRBJ2-7, the V gene TRBV10-1; 13 bases map to TRBD2. The junction had 2 bases not matched to a gene; V was cut back by 6 bases and J by 3 bases. This CDR3 comprises 14 residues. Per germline, CDR1 WNHNN and CDR2 SYGVQD (reference sequence). In nucleotides, the CDR3 is TGCGCCAGCAGGAGACTAGCGGGGGGCTACGAGCAGTACTTC. This gives the protein CASRRLAGGYEQYF.

V is TRBV2 and J is TRBJ2-1, with D possibly matching TRBD2 (5 bases). The V end lost 6 bases, the J end lost 9 bases, and 24 bases lay between the germline ends. CDR3 length: 16 residues. CDR1 is SNHLY and CDR2 is FYNNEI in the germline V gene. The DNA for the CDR3 is TGTGCCAGCAGCTGGAAACCAAGCGGCGTGAGCGCTGAGCAGTTCTTC. Protein sequence: CASSWKPSGVSAEQFF.

In the case of this clonotype: Likely a read error: the CDR3 ends without its conserved phenylalanine or tryptophan. The limits of the CDR3 on the DNA are not certain, so only TCRdb's listed CDR3 is given. The V gene is TRBV7-2, the J gene TRBJ2-1; the D call in the table, TRBD1, was not verified against the DNA. Germline V gene data show CDR1 as SGHTA and CDR2 as FQGNSA. The length of the CDR3 is 13 amino acids, counting both ends. CDR3: CASSLTGIPEHCY.

V usage is TRBV7-8 and J usage is TRBJ1-5; 7 bases line up with TRBD1. Germline V gene lookup returns CDR1 SGHVS and CDR2 FQNEAQ. The J segment lost 16 bases and the V segment lost 3 bases, leaving 18 bases of the junction unmatched. This CDR3 comprises 15 residues. DNA of the CDR3: TGTGCCAGCAGCTTTGATCCAGACGGGACAGCCCTTCCCCATTTT. Its translation: CASSFDPDGTALPHF.

The J gene is TRBJ2-5, the V gene TRBV9; D possibly corresponds to TRBD2 (5 bases). Germline CDR1 reads SGDLS; CDR2 reads YYNGEE. The CDR3 is 14 amino acids. V dropped 3 bases and J dropped 14 bases, with 23 bases sitting between them. In nucleotides, the CDR3 is TGTGCCAGCAGCGGAGGGTCCGAGCAGCAGTATTATTACTTC. Encoded protein: CASSGGSEQQYYYF.

The rearrangement joins TRBV7-3 to TRBJ2-7, with D possibly TRBD1 on 6 matching bases. CDR3 size: 15 residues. Germline CDR1 SGHTA, CDR2 FQGTGA. V was clipped by 3 bases and J by 3 bases, with 15 bases between them. The DNA of the CDR3 is TGTGCCAGCAGCTTGGAGCGCAGGGGCGGCTACGAGCAGTACGTC. Its protein product is CASSLERRGGYEQYV.

The chain joins TRBV9 to TRBJ2-3; TRBD1 matches at 8 bases. The length of the CDR3 is 14 residues. V was clipped by 4 bases and J by 15 bases; unmatched bases: 16. Looked up from germline, CDR1 is SGDLS and CDR2 is YYNGEE. CDR3 amino acids: CASSLSGQVYLHYF. CDR3 DNA sequence: TGTGCCAGCAGCTTATCGGGACAGGTATACCTCCACTATTTT. Full variable domain (outside the CDR3, taken from reference TRBV9 and TRBJ2-3): DSGVTQTPKHLITATGQRVTLRCSPRSGDLSVYWYQQSLDQGLQFLIQYYNGEERAKGNILERFSAQQFPDLHSELNLSSLELGDSALYFCASSLSGQVYLHYFGPGTRLTVL.

The rearrangement links TRBV27 to TRBJ1-4; D is uncertain. Germline V lookup: CDR1 MNHEY, CDR2 SMNVEV (reference sequence). CDR3 size: 17 residues. Trimming pared 2 bases from V and 16 bases from J, leaving 29 bases between. The CDR3 loop reads CASSLSAGKQPQQNRFF. In DNA, the CDR3 is TGTGCCAGCAGTTTAAGTGCAGGCAAACAACCCCAGCAAAATCGGTTTTTT.